Below are 3 T cell receptor beta chains sequenced from a single sample in a study of cytotoxic CD8 clonotypes in ibrutinib-treated CLL. Repertoires were generated with immunoSEQ multiplex PCR, while TCRdb's copy carries only in-frame clones and drops some. The sample shows some 300,000 clones, roughly 80% of them seen only once. This material consisted of PBMCs, taken before ibrutinib treatment. The source is a human donor with chronic lymphocytic leukemia.

This chain links TRBV9 with TRBJ2-2, with 8 positions matching TRBD2. The CDR3 covers 16 residues. CDR1 is SGDLS, CDR2 YYNGEE, per germline. J lost 1 base, V lost 0 bases, and 2 bases had no gene match. The CDR3 bases are TGTGCCAGCAGCGTAGCTACTAGCGGGAACACCGGGGAGCTGTTTTTT. This codes for CASSVATSGNTGELFF.

The rearrangement joins TRBV15 to TRBJ2-7; D not resolved. The CDR3 is made up of 15 amino acids. Germline assignment: CDR1 LNHNV and CDR2 YYDKDF (reference sequence). Deletions cut 1 base from V and 1 base from J, with 11 bases between. The CDR3 loop reads CATSRGRGWSYEQYF. The CDR3 DNA is TGTGCCACCAGCAGAGGCAGAGGTTGGTCCTACGAGCAGTACTTC.

V is TRBV7-8 and J is TRBJ2-7; no reliable D call. V was cut by 2 bases and J by 0 bases, with 14 bases left in between. This CDR3 is 16 amino acids long. The V gene's germline CDR1 is SGHVS and CDR2 FQNEAQ. The CDR3 DNA reads as TGTGCCAGCAGCTTATTAGAGAGAGGCGGCTCCTACGAGCAGTACTTC. This encodes CASSLLERGGSYEQYF.